The present TCR beta chain was sequenced within a study of T cell responses to AZD1222 COVID-19 vaccine. Study-level points and caveats: Donors were mostly white British, more females; clonal diversity possibly underestimated. Samples come after the peak T cell response, not at day 14. Regions left unmutated in variants are reportedly the target of nearly half of spike-specific TCRs. Spike-specific TCR depth and breadth grew after two AZD1222 doses.

On this clone: Its antigen is as yet unknown.

The CDR3 length is 15 residues. The germline CDR1 and CDR2 sequences are SGHVS and FQNEAQ. Trimming took off 2 bases at V and 1 base at J, with 11 bases between the two ends. The protocol was immunoSEQ multiplex PCR, while the TCRdb copy is restricted to in-frame clones and leaves out a portion. The sample records about 110,000 clones, about nine tenths being singletons. The receptor's source is an adult in good health. This sequence joins TRBV7-8 and TRBJ1-1; a weak D match, TRBD1 (5 bases). This specimen consisted of peripheral blood, obtained on day 0 of AZD1222 vaccination. CDR3 protein: CASSLRTLSNTEAFF. The DNA for the CDR3 is TGTGCCAGCAGCTTACGGACACTTTCGAACACTGAAGCTTTCTTT.